The T cell receptor (beta chain) described here comes from a study of CD49a tissue-resident CD8 T cells in human skin (dated by TCRdb to 2016 to 2017). Describing the broader study: Subsets of tissue-resident memory CD8+ T cells in human skin, defined by their expression of CD49a, CD69 and CD103, were what the study examined.

V and J are truncated by 1 base and 1 base respectively, leaving an intervening sequence of 7 bases. Its CDR3 holds 14 amino acids, cysteine through phenylalanine. The kept DNA is CDR3 alone, 42 bases in frame from the first base. For CDR1 and CDR2, the germline V gene lists KGHSY and FQNENV. The receptor library was made with the immunoSEQ multiplex PCR assay. In the authors' own workflow: Frequencies of TCR V beta family usage were compared among the sorted CD8+ T cell populations from blood, dermis and epidermis. Imported from immuneACCESS, the table was reduced by TCRdb to in-frame sequences with V and J called. These copies leave out some clones; in studies compared against another copy, an unresolved V gene accounts for under half, and the cause of the remainder is not known. For V, J and clone size, that table is used; D and trimming come from the DNA. This sample gives over a thousand clones in total; over 70% of them show up just once. Roughly a tenth of the sample belongs to the ten largest clones.

Details on this clone: The target of this receptor is not known. No much larger clone exists at a distance of one base, and base qualities are not known.

For 5 or 6 healthy donors, CD8+ T cells were sorted from blood, dermis and epidermis, and the TCR beta CDR3 regions of these cells were analysed. Both blood and skin samples were provided by each TCR-sequenced donor, and all TCR-sequenced donors were healthy individuals. Before TCR beta sequencing, CD8+ T cell populations were isolated by sorting. Skin was separated into dermal and epidermal compartments before T cells were analysed. The receptor chain draws on TRBV16 and TRBJ1-1, with the D gene call left open. Sequenced: CD103- CD8+ T cells sorted from skin dermis. This TCR came from a human donor in good health. The bases read TGTGCCAGCAGCCAATTTAGCACGAACACTGAAGCTTTCTTT. Protein translation: CASSQFSTNTEAFF.